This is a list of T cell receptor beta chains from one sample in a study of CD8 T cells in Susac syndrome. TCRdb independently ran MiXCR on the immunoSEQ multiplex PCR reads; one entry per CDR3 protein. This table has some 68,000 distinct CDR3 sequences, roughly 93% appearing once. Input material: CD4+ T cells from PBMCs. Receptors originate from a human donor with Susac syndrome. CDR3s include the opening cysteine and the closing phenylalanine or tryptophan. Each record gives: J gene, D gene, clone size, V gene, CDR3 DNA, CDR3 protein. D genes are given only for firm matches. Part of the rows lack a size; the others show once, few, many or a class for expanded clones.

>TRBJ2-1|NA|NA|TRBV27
TGTGCCAGCCGAGTTACGGGGGCGCGCTCCTACAATGAGCAGTTCTTC
CASRVTGARSYNEQFF
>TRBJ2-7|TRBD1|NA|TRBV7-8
TGTGCCAGCAGCTTAGTAACACAGGGGGCGAGTATCTTC
CASSLVTQGASIF
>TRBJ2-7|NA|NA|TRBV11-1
TGTGCCAGCAGGCCCGCGGGACAGATCTACGAGCAGTACTTC
CASRPAGQIYEQYF
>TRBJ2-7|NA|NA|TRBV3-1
TGTGCCAGCAGGGGAACCGAGGGGGACGAGCAGTACTTC
CASRGTEGDEQYF
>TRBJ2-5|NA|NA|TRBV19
TGTGCCAGTAGTGACGCGAGGGGCGTTTTGGAGACCCAGTACTTC
CASSDARGVLETQYF
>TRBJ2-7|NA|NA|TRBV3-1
TGTGCCAGCAGCCGCGGGAACGGGGACGAGCAGTACTTC
CASSRGNGDEQYF
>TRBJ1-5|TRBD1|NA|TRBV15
TGTGCCACCAGCAGAACCGCAGGACAGGGCGGGCGCGGGCCCCAGCATTTT
CATSRTAGQGGRGPQHF
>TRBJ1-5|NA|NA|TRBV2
TGTGCCAGCAGTGATAGAGTCTCATCGTCGGGGCCCCAGCATTTT
CASSDRVSSSGPQHF
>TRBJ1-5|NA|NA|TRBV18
TGTGCCAGCTCACGCGGGAATAGCAATCAGCCCCAGCATTTT
CASSRGNSNQPQHF
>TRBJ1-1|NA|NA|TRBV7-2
TGTGCCAGCAGCTCAGCGGGACAAGTCGAAGCTTTCTTT
CASSSAGQVEAFF
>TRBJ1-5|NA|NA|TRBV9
TGTGCCAGCAGCGTAGGGAGCAATCCGGATCAGCCCCAGCATTTT
CASSVGSNPDQPQHF
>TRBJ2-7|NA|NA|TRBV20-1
TGCAGTGCTAGAAGGTCGGGGACGGCCTACGAGCAGTACTTC
CSARRSGTAYEQYF
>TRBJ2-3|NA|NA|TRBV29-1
TGCAGCGTTGAAGTCCACCCGCTCGGGACGCAGTATTTT
CSVEVHPLGTQYF
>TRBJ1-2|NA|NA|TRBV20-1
TGCAGTGCTAGAGTAGGCAGGGCGGGATATGGCTACACCTTC
CSARVGRAGYGYTF
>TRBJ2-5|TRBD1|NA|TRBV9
TGTGCCAGCAGCGTAAGGGGGACAGGGGTTCGAGAGACCCAGTACTTC
CASSVRGTGVRETQYF
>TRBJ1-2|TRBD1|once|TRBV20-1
TGCAGTGCTAGAGCACCGGGACAGGGATACGGCTATGGCTACACCTTC
CSARAPGQGYGYGYTF
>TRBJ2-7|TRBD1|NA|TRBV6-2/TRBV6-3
TGTGCCAGCGGGGCCCAGGGGGCGCGGGAGCAGTACTTC
CASGAQGAREQYF
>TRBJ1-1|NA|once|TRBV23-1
TGCGCCAGCACTCGGGGGGGGGCAAAGAACACTGAAGCTTTCTTT
CASTRGGAKNTEAFF
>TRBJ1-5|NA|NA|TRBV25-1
TGTGCCAGCAGTCCTCGGGGACTTAATAGCAATCAGCCCCAGCATTTT
CASSPRGLNSNQPQHF
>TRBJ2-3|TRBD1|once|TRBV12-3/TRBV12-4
TGTGCCAGCCAGGGGGTAAGCGGCACAGATACGCAGTATTTT
CASQGVSGTDTQYF
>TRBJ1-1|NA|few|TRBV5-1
TGCGCCAGCAGCGAGGCAGGGACGGACACTGAAGCTTTCTTT
CASSEAGTDTEAFF
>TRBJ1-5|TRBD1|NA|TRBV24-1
TGTGCCACTTTTGGGATTACAGGGGGCCGGAGCAATCAGCCCCAGCATTTT
CATFGITGGRSNQPQHF
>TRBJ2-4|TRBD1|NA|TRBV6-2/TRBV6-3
TGTGCCAGCACTCCCAGGGGGACCCTAGCCAAAAACATTCAGTACTTC
CASTPRGTLAKNIQYF
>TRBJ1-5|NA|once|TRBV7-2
TGTGCCAGCAGCTTCTTTGTGACAGGTTCGCATCAGCCCCAGCATTTT
CASSFFVTGSHQPQHF
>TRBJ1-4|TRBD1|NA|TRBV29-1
TGCAGCGCTACAGGGGGAACTAATGAAAAACTGTTTTTT
CSATGGTNEKLFF
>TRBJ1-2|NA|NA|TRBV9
TGTGCCAGCAGCGTAGCAATAAGGGGCCCCTATGGCTACACCTTC
CASSVAIRGPYGYTF
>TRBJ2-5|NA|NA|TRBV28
TGTGCCAGCAGTTTAGCTGGCCCCAAGAAAACCCAGTACTTC
CASSLAGPKKTQYF
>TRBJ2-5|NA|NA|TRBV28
TGTGCCAGCAGCCCCGTAGGGGAGGCCAATGGAGAGACCCAGTACTTC
CASSPVGEANGETQYF
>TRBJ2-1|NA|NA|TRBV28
TGTGCCAGCAGTTTACCCCTGGCGGGCGGCCACAATGAGCAGTTCTTC
CASSLPLAGGHNEQFF
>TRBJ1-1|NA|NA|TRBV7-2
TGTGCCAGCAGCCCCCGTGGGGGGGGCTGGGGCACTGAAGCTTTCTTT
CASSPRGGGWGTEAFF
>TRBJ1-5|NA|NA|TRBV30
TGTGCCTGGAGCCAGGGGAGCAATCAGCCCCAGCATTTT
CAWSQGSNQPQHF
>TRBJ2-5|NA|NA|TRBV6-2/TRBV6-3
TGTGCCAGCAGATGGGGTCCCCAAGAGACCCAGTACTTC
CASRWGPQETQYF
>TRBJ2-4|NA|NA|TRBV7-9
TGTGCCAGCAGCCCCCGAAGATCGGCAGGGGTGGACATTCAGTACTTC
CASSPRRSAGVDIQYF
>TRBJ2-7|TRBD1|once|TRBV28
TGTGCCAGCAGTCACGGTGGGTGGGGTCGGGACAGGGGCACCTACGAGCAGTACTTC
CASSHGGWGRDRGTYEQYF